The 16 T cell receptor beta chains presented below share a single source sample, sequenced in a study of blood T cell repertoires in COVID-19 (TCRdb year 2020). To prepare the library, the immunoSEQ multiplex PCR assay was applied. The table was pulled from immuneACCESS by TCRdb, which kept in-frame rearrangements only. Such tables lose some clones; where checked, under half of the loss comes from unresolved V genes, and the rest has no known cause. The sample contains about 67,000 clones, 82% of them found a single time. The ten largest make up over 40% of the sample. Sequenced: peripheral blood. These receptors all come from a human donor in a cohort sampled during active COVID-19.

The J gene is TRBJ2-1, the V gene TRBV9; the D gene is possibly TRBD2 (5 bases). Germline V gene lookup returns CDR1 SGDLS and CDR2 YYNGEE. V lost 4 bases and J 0 bases, leaving 14 bases between the germline ends. The CDR3 has 16 amino acids. The CDR3 protein is CASSPSGWGSYNEQFF. The CDR3 DNA reads as TGTGCCAGCAGCCCCTCGGGGTGGGGCTCCTACAATGAGCAGTTCTTC.

CDR3: CASSLSGLSYEQYF. In DNA form, the CDR3 reads TGTGCCAGCAGCTTATCAGGGCTCAGCTACGAGCAGTACTTC. V gene TRBV7-9 combines with J gene TRBJ2-7, with a weak D call TRBD1 (5 bases). CDR3 size: 14 residues. CDR1 and CDR2 from the germline V gene are SEHNR and FQNEAQ (reference sequence). Trimming left V 2 bases short and J 3 bases short, with 11 bases between.

The rearrangement joins TRBV5-1 to TRBJ1-3, with 12 bases that match TRBD1. J was trimmed by 2 bases and V by 4 bases; bases with no gene match: 4. Germline lookup yields CDR1 SGHRS and CDR2 YFSETQ. The CDR3 length is 16 residues. In DNA, the CDR3 is TGCGCCAGCAGCGCGGGACAGGGGGCAGCTGGAAACACCATATATTTT. This codes for CASSAGQGAAGNTIYF.

The V and J genes are TRBV6-4 and TRBJ1-3, with D tentatively TRBD1 (6 bases). V was shortened by 6 bases and J by 0 bases, with 12 bases between the two germline ends. The CDR3 is made up of 15 amino acids. Germline V gene lookup returns CDR1 MRHNA and CDR2 SNTAGT. As DNA, the CDR3 is TGTGCCAGCAGGAACCAGGGGAACTCTGGAAACACCATATATTTT. It specifies CASRNQGNSGNTIYF.

This clone came up many times. V is TRBV7-9 and J is TRBJ2-5; 7 bases map to TRBD2. Germline CDR1 SEHNR, CDR2 FQNEAQ (reference sequence). Trimming at V came to 3 bases and at J to 1 base, leaving 5 bases not matched to a gene. The CDR3 length is 15 residues. The CDR3 DNA is TGTGCCAGCAGCTTCCCGGGGACTACCCAAGAGACCCAGTACTTC. Its translation is CASSFPGTTQETQYF.

This clone was counted a single time. The chain combines TRBV7-6 with TRBJ1-1; 9 positions agree with TRBD1. The ends lost 1 base at V and 4 bases at J; junction bases unmatched: 4. From germline, CDR1 is SGHVS and CDR2 FNYEAQ. The CDR3 spans 15 residues. Here the CDR3 DNA reads TGTGCCAGCAGCTTAGATACAGGGGGCGGCACTGAAGCTTTCTTT. This encodes CASSLDTGGGTEAFF.

The chain carries TRBV5-4 and TRBJ1-1, with D unclear. Germline CDR1 reads SGHNT; CDR2 reads YYREEE (reference sequence). V was trimmed by 0 bases and J by 0 bases, leaving 9 bases between them. The CDR3 has 15 residues. The CDR3 reads CASSLVGSMNTEAFF. CDR3 in DNA: TGTGCCAGCAGCTTGGTGGGGAGCATGAACACTGAAGCTTTCTTT.

This clone was observed a single time. Other DNA sequences from this sample encode an identical CDR3 as well. V is TRBV2 and J is TRBJ1-5; D unresolved. The germline CDR1 and CDR2 sequences are SNHLY and FYNNEI. This CDR3 is 14 amino acids long. V lost 4 bases to trimming and J lost 4 bases, with 11 bases between them. The CDR3 here is CASSAEGRNQPQHF. CDR3 nucleotides: TGTGCCAGCAGTGCGGAGGGTAGGAATCAGCCCCAGCATTTT.

V is TRBV5-1 and J is TRBJ1-1; D might be TRBD1 (6 bases). Trimming took 0 bases from V and 5 from J, leaving 14 bases between them. Germline CDR1 is SGHRS and CDR2 is YFSETQ. This CDR3 region has 15 residues. The CDR3 sequence is CASSLEGVRWTEAFF. The CDR3, as DNA: TGCGCCAGCAGCTTGGAGGGGGTACGGTGGACTGAAGCTTTCTTT.

This clone was recorded once. The chain uses TRBV7-2 and TRBJ2-2; D may be TRBD1 (6 bases). The CDR3 extends over 15 amino acids. Trimming removed 3 bases from V and 5 bases from J, with 13 bases in between. The V gene's germline CDR1 is SGHTA and CDR2 FQGNSA. The CDR3 protein is CASSFKGGGTGELFF. The DNA of the CDR3 is TGTGCCAGCAGCTTCAAAGGGGGTGGGACCGGGGAGCTGTTTTTT.

The CDR3 sequence is CASSPNQGRSETQYF. The CDR3 DNA sequence: TGTGCCAGCAGTCCCAACCAGGGCCGGTCGGAGACCCAGTACTTC. The rearrangement joins TRBV2 to TRBJ2-5; a weak D match, TRBD1 (5 bases). V was cut by 5 bases and J by 5 bases, with 18 bases left in between. Germline V gene lookup returns CDR1 SNHLY and CDR2 FYNNEI. The CDR3 is 15 amino acids.

The V and J genes are TRBV5-4 and TRBJ2-4, with 10 positions matching TRBD2. V shed 1 base and J 1 base; nucleotides not matched to a gene: 5. CDR1 SGHNT and CDR2 YYREEE come from the germline V gene (reference sequence). The CDR3 totals 17 residues. This CDR3 reads CASSLRSGGAAKNIQYF. Written as DNA, the CDR3 is TGTGCCAGCAGCTTGAGAAGCGGGGGGGCCGCCAAAAACATTCAGTACTTC.

Here the CDR3 reads CATSRDPGDTQYF. CDR3 sequence (DNA): TGTGCCACCAGCAGAGATCCCGGAGATACGCAGTATTTT. This sequence joins TRBV15 and TRBJ2-3, with D uncertain. The CDR3 runs 13 residues. V was clipped by 0 bases and J by 5 bases, with 6 bases between them. CDR1 LNHNV and CDR2 YYDKDF come from the germline V gene (reference sequence).

This chain uses TRBV9 with TRBJ1-1, with 12 nucleotides matching TRBD1. The germline V gene has CDR1 SGDLS and CDR2 YYNGEE. V was pared by 3 bases and J by 2 bases, with 14 bases of the junction left unmatched. The CDR3 totals 19 residues. Here the CDR3 DNA reads TGTGCCAGCAGCGACCGGACGGGACAGGGGGCAATTGGAAACACTGAAGCTTTCTTT. This sequence encodes CASSDRTGQGAIGNTEAFF. The full variable domain, its missing parts supplied by reference TRBV9 and TRBJ1-1, is DSGVTQTPKHLITATGQRVTLRCSPRSGDLSVYWYQQSLDQGLQFLIQYYNGEERAKGNILERFSAQQFPDLHSELNLSSLELGDSALYFCASSDRTGQGAIGNTEAFFGQGTRLTVV.

The chain combines TRBV5-1 with TRBJ2-3; 11 bases align to TRBD2. V lost 5 bases to trimming and J lost 2 bases; unmatched junction nucleotides: 7. The CDR3 spans 16 residues. Germline V gene lookup returns CDR1 SGHRS and CDR2 YFSETQ. The CDR3 here is CASSLLAGGATDTQYF. The CDR3 region has the DNA TGCGCCAGCAGTCTCCTAGCGGGGGGTGCCACAGATACGCAGTATTTT.

This rearrangement joins TRBV18 to TRBJ1-1, with D hard to call. CDR1 KGHSH and CDR2 LQKENI come from the germline V gene. The CDR3 consists of 15 residues. V lost 3 bases, J lost 0 bases, and 11 bases lay in between. In DNA form, the CDR3 reads TGTGCCAGCTCACCTGCGAGTCGTTTGAACACTGAAGCTTTCTTT. Residues: CASSPASRLNTEAFF.